The T cell receptor (beta chain) described here comes from a study of cytomegalovirus exposure and HLA in healthy donors. The J segment lost 0 bases and the V segment lost 4 bases, leaving 6 bases of the junction unmatched. In germline, CDR1 is SQVTM, CDR2 ANQGSEA. CDR3 length equals 15 residues. Turning to this clone: The antigen is undetermined.

A multiplex PCR was run with 60 Vbeta primers and 13 Jbeta primers. Assay used: immunoSEQ multiplex PCR; TCRdb lists only in-frame clones, some missing. Of about 130,000 clones detected, 70% to 80% appear once; the ten largest clones hold around 2%. The study's findings and limits: About 87% or about 30% of the time was how often most TCR beta V segments were productive, according to an earlier analysis.

The rearrangement uses TRBV29-1 and TRBJ1-1; 9 bases line up with TRBD1. This sequence was found in a man aged 30 to 39 in good health and CMV-seronegative. What was sequenced was PBMCs. Written as DNA, the CDR3 is TGCAGCGTTGCCCGGACAGGGGACCTGAACACTGAAGCTTTCTTT. Its translation is CSVARTGDLNTEAFF.